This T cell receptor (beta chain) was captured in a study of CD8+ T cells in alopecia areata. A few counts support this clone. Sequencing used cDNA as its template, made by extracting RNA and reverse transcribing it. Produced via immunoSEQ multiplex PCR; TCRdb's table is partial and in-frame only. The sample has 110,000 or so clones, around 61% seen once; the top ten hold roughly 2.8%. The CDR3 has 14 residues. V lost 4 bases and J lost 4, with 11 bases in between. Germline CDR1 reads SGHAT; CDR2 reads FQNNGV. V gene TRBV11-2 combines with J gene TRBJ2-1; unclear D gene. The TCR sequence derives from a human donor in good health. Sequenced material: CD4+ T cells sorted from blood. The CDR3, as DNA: TGTGCCAGCAGCTCCCGGTCACCGTACAATGAGCAGTTCTTC. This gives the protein CASSSRSPYNEQFF.